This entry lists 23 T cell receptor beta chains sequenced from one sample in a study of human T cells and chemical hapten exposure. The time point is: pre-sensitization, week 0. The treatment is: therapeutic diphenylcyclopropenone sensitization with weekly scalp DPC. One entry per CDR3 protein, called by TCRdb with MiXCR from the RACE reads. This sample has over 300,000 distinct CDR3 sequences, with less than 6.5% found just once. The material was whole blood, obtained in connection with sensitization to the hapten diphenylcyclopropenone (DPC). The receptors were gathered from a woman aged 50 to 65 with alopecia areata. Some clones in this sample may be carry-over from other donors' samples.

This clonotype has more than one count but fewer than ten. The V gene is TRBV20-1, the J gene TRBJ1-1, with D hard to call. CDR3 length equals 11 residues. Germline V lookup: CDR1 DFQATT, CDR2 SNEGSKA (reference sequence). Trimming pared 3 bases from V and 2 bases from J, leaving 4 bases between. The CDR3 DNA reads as TGCAGTGCTAGCCTAAACACTGAAGCTTTCTTT. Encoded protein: CSASLNTEAFF.

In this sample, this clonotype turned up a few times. The CDR3 loop reads CASDGSGNTIYF. As DNA, the CDR3 is TGTGCCAGCGACGGATCTGGAAACACCATATATTTT. The rearrangement uses TRBV2 and TRBJ1-3; no reliable D call. This CDR3 is built from 12 residues. CDR1 and CDR2 from the germline V gene are SNHLY and FYNNEI. Trimming shortened V by 8 bases and J by 1 base, and 6 bases separated the two germline ends. The whole variable domain, remainder taken from reference TRBV2 and TRBJ1-3, is EPEVTQTPSHQVTQMGQEVILRCVPISNHLYFYWYRQILGQKVEFLVSFYNNEISEKSEIFDDQFSVERPDGSNFTLKIRSTKLEDSAMYFCASDGSGNTIYFGEGSWLTVV.

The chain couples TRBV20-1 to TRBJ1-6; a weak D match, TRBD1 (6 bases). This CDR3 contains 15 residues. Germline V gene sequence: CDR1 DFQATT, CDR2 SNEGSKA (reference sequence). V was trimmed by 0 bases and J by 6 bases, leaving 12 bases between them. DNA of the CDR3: TGCAGTGCTAGAGATCGGGACAAGAGTAATTCACCCCTCCACTTT. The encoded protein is CSARDRDKSNSPLHF.

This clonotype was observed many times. The CDR3 DNA reads as TGTGCCAGCAGCTTAGACCATTCGCCTTCCGGTTCCACAGATACGCAGTATTTT. It translates to CASSLDHSPSGSTDTQYF. The rearrangement links TRBV13 to TRBJ2-3; no reliable D call. This CDR3 is built from 18 residues. Per germline, CDR1 PRHDT and CDR2 FYEKMQ (reference sequence). V gave up 1 base and J gave up 2 bases, with 19 bases separating them.

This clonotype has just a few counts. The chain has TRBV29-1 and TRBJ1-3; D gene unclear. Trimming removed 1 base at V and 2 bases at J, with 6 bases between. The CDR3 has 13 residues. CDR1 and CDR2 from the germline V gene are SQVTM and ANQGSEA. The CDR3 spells CSVEGRPGNTIYF. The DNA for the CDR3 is TGCAGCGTTGAAGGGAGGCCTGGAAACACCATATATTTT.

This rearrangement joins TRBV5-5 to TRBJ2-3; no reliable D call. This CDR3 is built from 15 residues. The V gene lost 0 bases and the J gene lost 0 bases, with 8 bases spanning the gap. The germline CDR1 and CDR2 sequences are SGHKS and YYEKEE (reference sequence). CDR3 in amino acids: CASSLAPGSTDTQYF. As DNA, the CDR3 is TGTGCCAGCAGCTTGGCCCCAGGAAGCACAGATACGCAGTATTTT.

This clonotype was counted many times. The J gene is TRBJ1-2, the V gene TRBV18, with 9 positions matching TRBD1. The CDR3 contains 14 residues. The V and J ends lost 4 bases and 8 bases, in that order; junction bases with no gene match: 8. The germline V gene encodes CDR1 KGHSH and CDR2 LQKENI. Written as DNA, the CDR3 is TGTGCCAGCTCACTACAGGGGGCGCATAGAGGCTACACCTTC. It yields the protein CASSLQGAHRGYTF.

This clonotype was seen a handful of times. In nucleotides, the CDR3 is TGTGCCAGCTCGTACAGGGGGAATAATTCACCCCTCCACTTT. Its protein product is CASSYRGNNSPLHF. The chain links TRBV14 to TRBJ1-6; 8 nucleotides agree with TRBD1. The CDR3 extends over 14 amino acids. The V gene end was trimmed by 8 bases and the J gene end by 5 bases; junction bases not matched to a gene: 5. Germline V gene lookup returns CDR1 SGHDN and CDR2 FVKESK.

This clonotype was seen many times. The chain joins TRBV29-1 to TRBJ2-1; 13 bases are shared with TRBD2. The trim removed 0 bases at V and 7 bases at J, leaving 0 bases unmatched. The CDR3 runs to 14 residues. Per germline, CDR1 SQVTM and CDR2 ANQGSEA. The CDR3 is CSVEETSGGNEQFF. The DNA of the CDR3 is TGCAGCGTTGAAGAGACTAGCGGGGGGAATGAGCAGTTCTTC.

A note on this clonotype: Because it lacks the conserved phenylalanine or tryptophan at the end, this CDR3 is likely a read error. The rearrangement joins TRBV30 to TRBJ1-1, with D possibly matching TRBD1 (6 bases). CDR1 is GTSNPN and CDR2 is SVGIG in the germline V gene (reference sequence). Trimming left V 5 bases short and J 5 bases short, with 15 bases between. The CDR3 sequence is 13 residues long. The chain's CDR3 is CAWEQGRGTEAFL. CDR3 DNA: TGTGCCTGGGAGCAGGGGCGAGGGACTGAAGCTTTCCTT.

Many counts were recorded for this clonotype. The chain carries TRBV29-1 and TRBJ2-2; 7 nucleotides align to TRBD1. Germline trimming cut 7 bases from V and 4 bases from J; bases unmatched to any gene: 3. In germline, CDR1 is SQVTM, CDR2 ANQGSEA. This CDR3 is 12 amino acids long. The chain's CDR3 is CSGSGGTGELFF. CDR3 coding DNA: TGCAGCGGTTCAGGGGGCACCGGGGAGCTGTTTTTT.

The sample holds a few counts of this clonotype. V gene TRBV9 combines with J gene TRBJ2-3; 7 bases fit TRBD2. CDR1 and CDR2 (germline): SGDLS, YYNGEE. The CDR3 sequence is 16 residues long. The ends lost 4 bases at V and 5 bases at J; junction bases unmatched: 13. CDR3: CASSPLGGGPGDTQYF. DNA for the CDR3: TGTGCCAGCAGCCCCCTGGGGGGAGGGCCCGGAGATACGCAGTATTTT. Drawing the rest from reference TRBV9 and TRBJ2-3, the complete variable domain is DSGVTQTPKHLITATGQRVTLRCSPRSGDLSVYWYQQSLDQGLQFLIQYYNGEERAKGNILERFSAQQFPDLHSELNLSSLELGDSALYFCASSPLGGGPGDTQYFGPGTRLTVL.

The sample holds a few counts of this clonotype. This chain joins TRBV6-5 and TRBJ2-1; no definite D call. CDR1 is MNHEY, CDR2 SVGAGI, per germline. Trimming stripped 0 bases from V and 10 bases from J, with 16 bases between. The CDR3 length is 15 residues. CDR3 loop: CASSYSIGNPMEQFF. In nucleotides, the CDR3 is TGTGCCAGCAGTTACTCGATTGGGAACCCAATGGAGCAGTTCTTC.

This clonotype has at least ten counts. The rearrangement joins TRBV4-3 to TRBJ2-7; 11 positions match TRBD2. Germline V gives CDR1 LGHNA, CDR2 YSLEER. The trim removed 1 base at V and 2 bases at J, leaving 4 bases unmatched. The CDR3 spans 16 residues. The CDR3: CASSQGVAGGPYEQYF. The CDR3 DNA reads TGCGCCAGCAGCCAAGGCGTAGCGGGAGGGCCCTACGAGCAGTACTTC.

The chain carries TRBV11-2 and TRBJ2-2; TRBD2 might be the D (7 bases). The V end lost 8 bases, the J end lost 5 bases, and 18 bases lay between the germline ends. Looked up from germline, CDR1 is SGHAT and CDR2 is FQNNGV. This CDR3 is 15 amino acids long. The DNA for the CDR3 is TGTGCCAGCCTCAACACCGGGGGGCAGACCGGGGAGCTGTTTTTT. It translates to CASLNTGGQTGELFF.

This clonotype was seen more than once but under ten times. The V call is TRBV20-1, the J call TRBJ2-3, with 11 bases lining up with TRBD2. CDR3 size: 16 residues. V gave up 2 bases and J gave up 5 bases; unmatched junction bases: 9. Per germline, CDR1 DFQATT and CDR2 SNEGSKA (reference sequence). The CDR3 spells CSARLISGGAKDTQYF. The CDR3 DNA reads TGCAGTGCTAGACTTATTAGCGGGGGGGCAAAAGATACGCAGTATTTT.

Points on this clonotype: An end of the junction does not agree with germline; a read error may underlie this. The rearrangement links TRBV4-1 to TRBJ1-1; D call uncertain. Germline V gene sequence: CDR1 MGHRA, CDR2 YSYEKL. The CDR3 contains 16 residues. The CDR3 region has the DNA TGCACCAGCAGCCAAGATCACGAAGGGCTGGGCACTGAAGCTTTCTTT. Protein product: CTSSQDHEGLGTEAFF.

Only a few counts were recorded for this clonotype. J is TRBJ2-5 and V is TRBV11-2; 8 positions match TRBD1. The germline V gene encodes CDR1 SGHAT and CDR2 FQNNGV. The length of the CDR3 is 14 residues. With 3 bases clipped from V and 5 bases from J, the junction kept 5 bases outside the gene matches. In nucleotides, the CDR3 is TGTGCCAGCAGCTTCCAGGGGGCTATGGAGACCCAGTACTTC. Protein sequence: CASSFQGAMETQYF.

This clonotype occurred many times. Here the CDR3 reads CASRDFSNEQFF. The CDR3 DNA sequence: TGTGCCAGCCGGGACTTTTCCAATGAGCAGTTCTTC. The chain recombines TRBV7-6 with TRBJ2-1; TRBD2 might be the D (6 bases). V lost 8 bases to trimming and J lost 6 bases, with 11 bases between them. The CDR3 contains 12 residues. Germline V gene sequence: CDR1 SGHVS, CDR2 FNYEAQ.

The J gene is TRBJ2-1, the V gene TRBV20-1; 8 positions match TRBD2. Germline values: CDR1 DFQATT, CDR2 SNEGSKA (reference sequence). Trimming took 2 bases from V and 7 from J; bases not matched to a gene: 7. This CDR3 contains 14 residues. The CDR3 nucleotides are TGCAGTGCTAGAAGGCCTAGCGGGTTAAATGAGCAGTTCTTC. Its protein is CSARRPSGLNEQFF.

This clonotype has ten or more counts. Here the CDR3 reads CASTLGPGELFF. The DNA of the CDR3 is TGTGCCAGCACCCTGGGGCCGGGGGAGCTGTTTTTT. The rearrangement uses TRBV12-3 or TRBV12-4 and TRBJ2-2, with a tentative D call TRBD1 (5 bases). This CDR3 spans 12 amino acids. Trimming took off 7 bases at V and 8 bases at J, with 11 bases between the two ends.

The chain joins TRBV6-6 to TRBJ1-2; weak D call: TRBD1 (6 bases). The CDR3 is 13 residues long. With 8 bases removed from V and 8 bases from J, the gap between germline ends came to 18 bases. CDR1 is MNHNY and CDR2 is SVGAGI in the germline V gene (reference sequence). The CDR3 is CASGGGTSNGYTF. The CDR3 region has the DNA TGTGCCAGCGGGGGCGGGACCTCTAACGGCTACACCTTC.

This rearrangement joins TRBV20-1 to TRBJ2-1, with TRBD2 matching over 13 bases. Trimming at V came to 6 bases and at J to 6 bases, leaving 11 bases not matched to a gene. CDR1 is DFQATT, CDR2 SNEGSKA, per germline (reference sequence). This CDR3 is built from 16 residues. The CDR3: CSALNGLAGVSNEQFF. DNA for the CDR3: TGCAGTGCCTTGAACGGACTAGCGGGAGTATCCAATGAGCAGTTCTTC.